Listed here are 3 T cell receptor beta chains from one sample, sequenced in a study of early T cells in non-severe SARS-CoV-2 infection. In TCRdb, the 5' RACE reads were re-called with MiXCR into one record per CDR3 protein. The sample has around 64,000 distinct CDR3 sequences; 10% to 15% are singletons. Material: whole blood, obtained at baseline. The receptor set was obtained from an adult who was a healthcare worker with PCR-confirmed SARS-CoV-2 infection or an uninfected control (not recorded which).

The chain carries TRBV7-2 and TRBJ2-6; D is undetermined. Germline-derived CDR1 and CDR2 are SGHTA and FQGNSA. Trimming shortened V by 5 bases and J by 0 bases, and 8 bases separated the two germline ends. The CDR3 is 15 amino acids. The CDR3 DNA reads TGTGCCAGCAGCCTTCCCCCCTCTGGGGCCAACGTCCTGACTTTC. Translated: CASSLPPSGANVLTF.

The chain employs TRBV7-9 and TRBJ2-7, with D uncertain. This CDR3 has 14 residues. V was trimmed by 4 bases and J by 2 bases, leaving 12 bases between them. Germline lookup yields CDR1 SEHNR and CDR2 FQNEAQ (reference sequence). The CDR3: CASSSTPGTYEQYF. The CDR3 DNA reads TGTGCCAGCAGCTCCACGCCAGGTACCTACGAGCAGTACTTC.

The chain combines TRBV7-9 with TRBJ2-7, with TRBD1 identical over 10 bases. The CDR3 has 14 residues. J lost 6 bases, V lost 3 bases, and 5 bases had no gene match. CDR1 SEHNR and CDR2 FQNEAQ come from the germline V gene (reference sequence). The DNA for the CDR3 is TGTGCCAGCAGCTTGGACAGGGGGTTCCTCGAGCAGTACTTC. It translates to CASSLDRGFLEQYF.